Shown below are 3 T cell receptor beta chains from a single sample sequenced in a study of blood T cell repertoires in COVID-19. The assay was immunoSEQ multiplex PCR, and TCRdb's table has in-frame clones only and misses some. The repertoire has some 100,000 clones, about 88% of them found once; the top ten carry around 4.7%. The sample consisted of peripheral blood. These receptor sequences come from a woman at least 80 years old with active COVID-19.

This chain joins TRBV9 and TRBJ1-1; D not resolved. This CDR3 is 14 amino acids long. Germline-derived CDR1 and CDR2 are SGDLS and YYNGEE. V was clipped by 4 bases and J by 9 bases, with 19 bases between them. The CDR3 DNA follows: TGTGCCAGCAGCCCAGCGGGTGGGCTCCGTAAAGCTTTCTTT. This sequence encodes CASSPAGGLRKAFF.

V and J are TRBV7-2 and TRBJ2-7, with TRBD2 matching over 7 bases. The CDR3 sequence is 15 residues long. With 2 bases clipped from V and 1 base from J, the junction kept 5 bases outside the gene matches. Per germline, CDR1 SGHTA and CDR2 FQGNSA. In DNA, the CDR3 is TGTGCCAGCAGCTTACAGCGCGGGAGTTCCTACGAGCAGTACTTC. It specifies CASSLQRGSSYEQYF.

The chain is built from TRBV11-1 and TRBJ2-3; tentatively, D is TRBD2 (5 bases). With 3 bases removed from V and 2 bases from J, the gap between germline ends came to 12 bases. The CDR3 contains 15 residues. CDR1 and CDR2 from the germline V gene are SGHAT and FQDESV (reference sequence). The CDR3 coding sequence is TGTGCCAGCAGCTTTGTCCGGGAAAACACAGATACGCAGTATTTT. Residues: CASSFVRENTDTQYF.